This T cell receptor beta chain appears in the sequencing data of a study of OX40 agonist ivuxolimab in advanced cancers. Study-level background: Patients were infused with ivuxolimab every 2 weeks at 0.01 to 10 mg/kg.

Turning to this clone: Antigen: not known.

This table comes from immunoSEQ multiplex PCR, and its TCRdb copy is limited to in-frame clones, with some not included. The data contain some 58,000 clones, roughly 91% of them singletons. The CDR3 spans 15 residues. The germline V gene encodes CDR1 MGHRA and CDR2 YSYEKL. Trimming cost V 3 bases and J 3 bases; bases outside gene matches: 5. Findings and caveats of the study: Partial responders at 0.1-3.0 mg/kg showed near-lowest clonal expansion. The study observed clonal expansion of CD4+ and CD8+ blood T cells by week 6 at 0.1 to 3.0 mg/kg. CD8+ T cells were the subset that, on average, had more expanded clones than CD4+.

The rearrangement links TRBV4-1 to TRBJ1-2; 9 positions agree with TRBD1. Sequencing used CD4+ or CD8+ T cells sorted from blood, obtained in a trial of the OX40 agonist ivuxolimab. The TCR was taken from an adult with an advanced solid tumor such as melanoma, head and neck, liver or kidney cancer. Here the CDR3 DNA reads TGCGCCAGCAGCCATGGGGACAGGGACGACTATGGCTACACCTTC. It yields the protein CASSHGDRDDYGYTF.